The source of this T cell receptor beta chain is a study of blood T cell repertoires in COVID-19. Study-level information: COVID-19 samples, acute and convalescent, were from the United States, Italy and Spain. The analysed material was cDNA or gDNA that came from T cells, B-cell-depleted T cells, or PBMCs.

Cohort assignment relied on participant-reported clinical history. Per the original methods: Nucleated cell number was recorded as an estimate derived from reference gene primer amplification. TCRdb keeps only in-frame clones here, not all; method: immunoSEQ multiplex PCR. V and J calls and clone size follow that table, whereas D and trimming were derived from the DNA. This table has some 240,000 clones, about 81% appearing once. The sample consisted of PBMCs or T cells enriched from blood (not recorded which). The TCR originated in a man aged 25 to 40 with acute COVID-19.

CDR3 protein: CASSPGLDSNQPQHF. The CDR3, as DNA: TGTGCCAGCTCACCCGGGTTAGATAGCAATCAGCCCCAGCATTTT. The gene calls are TRBV18 and TRBJ1-5, with D uncertain. Germline V lookup: CDR1 KGHSH, CDR2 LQKENI. Trimming removed 3 bases at V and 0 bases at J, with 9 bases between. This CDR3 is built from 15 residues.